The clone carrying this T cell receptor (beta chain) occurred a few times. What it binds is not known. PCR employed 60 Vbeta and 13 Jbeta primers. Method: immunoSEQ multiplex PCR; TCRdb's copy keeps in-frame clones and lacks some. This table has about 120,000 clones, 74% appearing once. The sample belongs to a study of cytomegalovirus exposure and HLA in healthy donors. The study, taken as a whole, reports: The authors assumed roughly uniform sequencing depth across donors for presence/absence analyses. Excluded: some indistinguishable V segments such as TRBV6-2 and TRBV6-3.

The CDR3 extends over 13 amino acids. Trimming took 8 bases from V and 4 from J; bases not matched to a gene: 9. Germline lookup yields CDR1 SQVTM and CDR2 ANQGSEA. Material for sequencing was PBMCs. The sequence came from a human donor in good health. The chain joins TRBV29-1 to TRBJ2-7; 9 bases are a match to TRBD1. In DNA, the CDR3 is TGCAGCTATCAACAGGGGGCTTCGTACGAGCAGTACTTC. Protein: CSYQQGASYEQYF.